What follows are 6 T cell receptor beta chains derived from one specimen sequenced in a study of blood T cell repertoires in COVID-19. Some clones are missing from TCRdb's copy, which holds only in-frame ones; the method was immunoSEQ multiplex PCR. The sample yields 350,000 to 400,000 clones, more than 85% seen once. Material for sequencing was PBMCs or T cells enriched from blood (not recorded which). Receptors originate from a woman in her 40s who had been exposed to COVID-19.

This chain connects TRBV5-8 to TRBJ1-1; possibly TRBD1 for D (5 bases). The CDR3 is 14 residues long. Per the germline V gene, CDR1 is SGHTS and CDR2 is YDEGEE. Trimming stripped 2 bases from V and 5 bases from J, with 13 bases between. DNA for the CDR3: TGTGCCAGCAGCTTTAGGCAGGGAGGGACTGAAGCTTTCTTT. Protein sequence: CASSFRQGGTEAFF.

The chain is built from TRBV6-6 and TRBJ2-5, with 7 bases aligning to TRBD1. The CDR3 is 15 residues long. V gave up 2 bases and J gave up 4 bases; unmatched junction bases: 7. Germline assignment: CDR1 MNHNY and CDR2 SVGAGI (reference sequence). This CDR3 reads CASSYQGQSTETQYF. CDR3 nucleotide sequence: TGTGCCAGCAGTTACCAGGGACAGTCAACAGAGACCCAGTACTTC.

This sequence joins TRBV24-1 and TRBJ2-2; TRBD2 aligns across 12 bases. Per germline, CDR1 KGHDR and CDR2 SFDVKD. There are 17 residues in the CDR3. The ends lost 4 bases at V and 3 bases at J; junction bases unmatched: 5. The CDR3 spells CATSDPTSGRYTGELFF. CDR3 DNA: TGTGCCACCAGTGACCCGACTAGCGGGAGATACACCGGGGAGCTGTTTTTT.

The chain recombines TRBV7-2 with TRBJ1-1; TRBD1 aligns across 8 bases. Germline V gene lookup returns CDR1 SGHTA and CDR2 FQGNSA. This CDR3 is 14 amino acids long. With V trimmed by 5 bases and J by 4 bases, 6 bases remained unmatched. The CDR3 DNA follows: TGTGCCAGCAGCCCGGGACAGGTCGGCACTGAAGCTTTCTTT. Its translation: CASSPGQVGTEAFF.

The chain links TRBV7-2 to TRBJ2-5; 10 positions match TRBD2. This CDR3 has 14 residues. The ends lost 6 bases at V and 5 bases at J; junction bases unmatched: 6. The V gene's germline CDR1 is SGHTA and CDR2 FQGNSA. CDR3 amino acids: CASRYSGRFETQYF. The CDR3 DNA sequence: TGTGCCAGCAGATATAGCGGGAGGTTTGAGACCCAGTACTTC.

CDR3 in amino acids: CAWSVGRGWDRTFSTEAFF. The DNA of the CDR3 is TGTGCCTGGAGTGTAGGCAGAGGCTGGGACAGGACCTTTTCCACTGAAGCTTTCTTT. This chain connects TRBV30 to TRBJ1-1; TRBD1 matches 8 bases. J was trimmed by 4 bases and V by 0 bases; bases with no gene match: 19. From germline, CDR1 is GTSNPN and CDR2 SVGIG (reference sequence). The CDR3 extends over 19 amino acids.